The 19 T cell receptor beta chains below come from one sample, sequenced in a study of T cells in Graves' hyperthyroidism and ophthalmopathy. TCR beta CDR3 regions were amplified from RNA transcripts. HTBI primers were employed in a first-round RT-PCR of the TCR CDR3. TCRdb reprocessed the multiplex PCR reads with MiXCR, giving one entry per CDR3 protein. The data show about 520,000 distinct CDR3 sequences, around a quarter seen once. The material sequenced was blood. These receptors came from a young woman with Graves' ophthalmopathy.

As DNA, the CDR3 is TGTGCCAGCAGCACCGGACTAACAGCCTACGAGCAGTACTTC. Translating it yields CASSTGLTAYEQYF. The chain has TRBV7-9 and TRBJ2-7; the D gene is possibly TRBD2 (6 bases). The germline gives CDR1 SEHNR, CDR2 FQNEAQ (reference sequence). Trimming took off 5 bases at V and 2 bases at J, with 13 bases between the two ends. The CDR3 runs 14 residues.

This clonotype was counted ten times or more. The V call is TRBV10-3, the J call TRBJ2-2, with TRBD1 matching 7 bases. Germline CDR1 ENHRY, CDR2 SYGVKD. The junction had 6 bases not matched to a gene; V was cut back by 6 bases and J by 2 bases. This CDR3 spans 15 amino acids. CDR3 coding DNA: TGTGCCATCAGAGGGACAGCAATAAACACCGGGGAGCTGTTTTTT. Translated: CAIRGTAINTGELFF.

The V gene is TRBV27, the J gene TRBJ2-7; D is possibly TRBD1 or TRBD2 (5 bases each). Germline loops: CDR1 MNHEY, CDR2 SMNVEV (reference sequence). This CDR3 has 14 amino acids. V lost 6 bases, J lost 6 bases, and 18 bases lay in between. The chain's CDR3 is CASSLGPLNGEQYF. Here the CDR3 DNA reads TGTGCCAGCAGCCTGGGACCACTAAATGGCGAGCAGTACTTC.

In this sample, this clonotype turned up many times. This chain joins TRBV12-3 or TRBV12-4 and TRBJ1-2; TRBD1 might be the D (5 bases). The CDR3 runs 12 residues. Trimming shortened V by 8 bases and J by 4 bases, and 11 bases separated the two germline ends. The chain's CDR3 is CASGRAGYGYTF. The CDR3 DNA follows: TGTGCCAGCGGCAGGGCTGGCTATGGCTACACCTTC.

This clonotype was seen repeatedly, ten times or more. V usage is TRBV6-1 and J usage is TRBJ2-7, with D hard to call. V was clipped by 5 bases and J by 2 bases, with 7 bases between them. The CDR3 runs 12 residues. Germline V gene sequence: CDR1 MNHNS, CDR2 SASEGT. The CDR3 loop reads CASSTSTYEQYF. DNA for the CDR3: TGTGCCAGCAGTACCTCAACCTACGAGCAGTACTTC.

The sample holds many counts of this clonotype. The chain recombines TRBV7-3 with TRBJ1-1, with unresolved D. This CDR3 region has 14 residues. Germline-derived CDR1 and CDR2 are SGHTA and FQGTGA. The V end was cut by 2 bases, the J end by 0 bases, with 7 bases between. The CDR3 DNA reads as TGTGCCAGCAGCTTACTCGGGGTGAACACTGAAGCTTTCTTT. Protein sequence: CASSLLGVNTEAFF.

The chain is built from TRBV28 and TRBJ2-7; 9 nucleotides agree with TRBD2. Germline CDR1 reads MDHEN; CDR2 reads SYDVKM. V dropped 7 bases and J dropped 1; count of bases not matched to a gene: 5. There are 14 residues in the CDR3. The chain's CDR3 is CASKPGLASYEQYF. For the CDR3, the DNA is TGTGCCAGCAAGCCGGGACTAGCTTCCTACGAGCAGTACTTC.

The rearrangement joins TRBV2 to TRBJ2-2; TRBD1 matches at 10 bases. With 8 bases clipped from V and 4 bases from J, the junction kept 7 bases outside the gene matches. Germline-derived CDR1 and CDR2 are SNHLY and FYNNEI. This CDR3 is 15 amino acids long. CDR3 amino acids: CASDAGTGVTGELFF. CDR3 DNA: TGTGCCAGCGACGCCGGGACAGGGGTCACCGGGGAGCTGTTTTTT.

This clonotype appeared many times. CDR3 sequence (DNA): TGCGCCAGCAGCTTGGGACAGTCGAACACCGGGGAGCTGTTTTTT. Its protein is CASSLGQSNTGELFF. The chain joins TRBV5-1 to TRBJ2-2; TRBD1 might be the D (5 bases). V gave up 0 bases and J gave up 0 bases, with 6 bases separating them. The CDR3 covers 15 residues. Germline loops: CDR1 SGHRS, CDR2 YFSETQ.

In this sample, this clonotype turned up many times. The chain links TRBV7-3 to TRBJ2-5, with D unclear. The CDR3 has 13 residues. Trimming took off 4 bases at V and 0 bases at J, with 6 bases between the two ends. Germline V CDR1 and CDR2: SGHTA, FQGTGA. In DNA, the CDR3 is TGTGCCAGCAGCTCTGTGTACCAAGAGACCCAGTACTTC. Translated, it gives CASSSVYQETQYF. Looking up the rest from reference TRBV7-3 and TRBJ2-5 gives the full variable domain: GAGVSQTPSNKVTEKGKYVELRCDPISGHTALYWYRQSLGQGPEFLIYFQGTGAADDSGLPNDRFFAVRPEGSVSTLKIQRTERGDSAVYLCASSSVYQETQYFGPGTRLLVL.

The chain uses TRBV6-1 and TRBJ1-5; D is possibly TRBD1 (6 bases). The ends were cut back, 0 bases at V and 7 bases at J, with 16 bases in the middle. Germline V gene data show CDR1 as MNHNS and CDR2 as SASEGT. This CDR3 comprises 16 residues. CDR3 region: CASSEAAYLTGQPQHF. The CDR3 nucleotides are TGTGCCAGCAGTGAAGCGGCCTACCTGACAGGACAGCCCCAGCATTTT.

About this clonotype: A much larger clone sits a single nucleotide away, making a read error possible. Written as DNA, the CDR3 is TGTGCCAGCAGCTCAAGGGCAGGTACCTCTGAAGCTTTCTTT. Translated, it gives CASSSRAGTSEAFF. The chain couples TRBV7-9 to TRBJ1-1; D uncertain. Germline V lookup: CDR1 SEHNR, CDR2 FQNEAQ (reference sequence). Trimming left V 4 bases short and J 6 bases short, with 15 bases between. There are 14 residues in the CDR3.

This clonotype showed up many times. V and J are TRBV7-2 and TRBJ2-7; 7 bases agree with TRBD1. V lost 5 bases, J lost 2 bases, and 6 bases stayed unmatched. Germline assignment: CDR1 SGHTA and CDR2 FQGNSA. The CDR3 runs to 14 residues. The CDR3: CASSNRQGPYEQYF. The CDR3 DNA is TGTGCCAGCAGCAATCGACAGGGCCCCTACGAGCAGTACTTC.

There are many counts of this clonotype. V gene TRBV13 combines with J gene TRBJ2-7; D is perhaps TRBD2 (6 bases). Germline CDR1 and CDR2: PRHDT and FYEKMQ (reference sequence). The CDR3 sequence is 17 residues long. The V end lost 3 bases, the J end lost 3 bases, and 21 bases lay between the germline ends. The CDR3 reads CASSFRTVGGGHYEQYF. CDR3 sequence (DNA): TGTGCCAGCAGCTTTCGCACCGTGGGGGGTGGGCACTACGAGCAGTACTTC. The full variable domain, in which reference TRBV13 and TRBJ2-7 provide the parts outside the CDR3, is AAGVIQSPRHLIKEKRETATLKCYPIPRHDTVYWYQQGPGQDPQFLISFYEKMQSDKGSIPDRFSAQQFSDYHSELNMSSLELGDSALYFCASSFRTVGGGHYEQYFGPGTRLTVT.

The chain uses TRBV6-1 and TRBJ1-5; D not certain. V dropped 2 bases and J dropped 5 bases, with 13 bases sitting between them. The CDR3 loop spans 15 amino acids. Germline V gene lookup returns CDR1 MNHNS and CDR2 SASEGT. CDR3 sequence reads: CASSERRGRDQPQHF. As DNA, the CDR3 is TGTGCCAGCAGTGAAAGGCGCGGACGGGATCAGCCCCAGCATTTT.

The V gene is TRBV20-1, the J gene TRBJ2-7; unclear D gene. Germline CDR1 is DFQATT and CDR2 is SNEGSKA (reference sequence). CDR3 length: 16 residues. V gave up 0 bases and J gave up 0 bases, with 15 bases separating them. Here the CDR3 DNA reads TGCAGTGCTAGAGATCTCGTGGTTACAAGCTCCTACGAGCAGTACTTC. It specifies CSARDLVVTSSYEQYF.

In its sample, this clonotype was seen many times. V is TRBV6-1 and J is TRBJ1-1, with 7 bases aligning to TRBD1. The CDR3 is made up of 15 amino acids. Per germline, CDR1 MNHNS and CDR2 SASEGT. Trimming took 1 base from V and 2 from J; bases not matched to a gene: 4. The CDR3 is CASSEDGTANTEAFF. As DNA, the CDR3 is TGTGCCAGCAGTGAAGATGGGACAGCAAACACTGAAGCTTTCTTT.

This clonotype was detected many times. The chain has TRBV2 and TRBJ2-7, with D hard to call. The CDR3 loop spans 11 amino acids. Germline CDR1 SNHLY, CDR2 FYNNEI. Trimming stripped 10 bases from V and 5 bases from J, with 12 bases between. The CDR3 spells CAIVRVNEQYF. The CDR3 region has the DNA TGTGCCATAGTCCGCGTGAACGAGCAGTACTTC.

This clonotype was recorded at least ten times. V usage is TRBV7-3 and J usage is TRBJ2-7, with D hard to call. The V gene's germline CDR1 is SGHTA and CDR2 FQGTGA. The CDR3 spans 14 residues. The V end lost 1 base, the J end lost 5 bases, and 12 bases lay between the germline ends. The CDR3 is CASSLMGVSDEQYF. For the CDR3, the DNA is TGTGCCAGCAGCTTAATGGGTGTTTCCGACGAGCAGTACTTC.